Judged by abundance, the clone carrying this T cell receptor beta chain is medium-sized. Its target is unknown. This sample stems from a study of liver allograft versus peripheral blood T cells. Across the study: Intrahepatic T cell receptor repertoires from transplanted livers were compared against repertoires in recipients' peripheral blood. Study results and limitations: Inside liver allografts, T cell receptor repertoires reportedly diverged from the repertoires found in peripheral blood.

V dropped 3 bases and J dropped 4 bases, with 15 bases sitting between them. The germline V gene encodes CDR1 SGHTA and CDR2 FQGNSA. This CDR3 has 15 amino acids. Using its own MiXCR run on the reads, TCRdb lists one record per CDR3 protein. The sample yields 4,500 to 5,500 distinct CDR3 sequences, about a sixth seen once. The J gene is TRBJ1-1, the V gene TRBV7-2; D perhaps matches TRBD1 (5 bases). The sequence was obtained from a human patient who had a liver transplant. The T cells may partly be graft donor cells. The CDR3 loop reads CASSLGTGGTTEAFF. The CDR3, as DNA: TGTGCCAGCAGCTTGGGGACTGGGGGGACCACTGAAGCTTTCTTT. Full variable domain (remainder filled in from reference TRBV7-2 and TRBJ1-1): GAGVSQSPSNKVTEKGKDVELRCDPISGHTALYWYRQSLGQGLEFLIYFQGNSAPDKSGLPSDRFSAERTGGSVSTLTIQRTQQEDSAVYLCASSLGTGGTTEAFFGQGTRLTVV.